These 19 T cell receptor beta chains came from one sample sequenced in a study of blood T cell repertoires in COVID-19. Data came from immunoSEQ multiplex PCR; TCRdb stores just in-frame clones and leaves some out. Of roughly 300,000 clones in the sample, under 95% were seen once. The source material was PBMCs or T cells enriched from blood (not recorded which). These receptors came from a woman in her twenties or thirties who had recovered from COVID-19.

This clone was seen many times. This chain joins TRBV4-1 and TRBJ1-2; maybe TRBD1 (6 bases). The CDR3 totals 16 residues. Germline loops: CDR1 MGHRA, CDR2 YSYEKL. V lost 0 bases, J lost 3 bases, and 14 bases lay in between. CDR3 in DNA: TGCGCCAGCAGCCAAGATAACAGGGTGGGGGACTATGGCTACACCTTC. Amino acids: CASSQDNRVGDYGYTF.

The chain joins TRBV27 to TRBJ1-4; a possible D gene is TRBD1 (6 bases). The CDR3 loop spans 17 amino acids. Between the trimmed V and J ends, which lost 5 bases and 0 bases, there was a span of 16 bases. Germline assignment: CDR1 MNHEY and CDR2 SMNVEV (reference sequence). DNA of the CDR3: TGTGCCAGCAGTCCTCGGACAGACTACACAACTAATGAAAAACTGTTTTTT. It is translated as CASSPRTDYTTNEKLFF. Supplemented by reference TRBV27 and TRBJ1-4, the full variable domain reads EAQVTQNPRYLITVTGKKLTVTCSQNMNHEYMSWYRQDPGLGLRQIYYSMNVEVTDKGDVPEGYKVSRKEKRNFPLILESPSPNQTSLYFCASSPRTDYTTNEKLFFGSGTQLSVL.

This chain links TRBV6-6 with TRBJ2-7; 8 bases line up with TRBD2. CDR3 length equals 14 residues. Losses at the gene ends were 6 bases for V and 5 bases for J; bases not matched to a gene: 9. The germline gives CDR1 MNHNY, CDR2 SVGAGI (reference sequence). The CDR3 reads CASRPGGAYDEQYF. The CDR3 DNA reads TGTGCCAGCAGGCCCGGGGGGGCTTACGACGAGCAGTACTTC.

This clone was picked up one time. This chain links TRBV10-3 with TRBJ1-1; D remains ambiguous. This CDR3 contains 16 residues. V was pared by 0 bases and J by 2 bases, with 13 bases between. Germline V gene lookup returns CDR1 ENHRY and CDR2 SYGVKD. The CDR3 here is CAISESLSPLNTEAFF. For the CDR3, the DNA is TGTGCCATCAGTGAGTCCCTTTCTCCACTTAACACTGAAGCTTTCTTT.

V gene TRBV3-1 (or the pseudogene TRBV3-2) combines with J gene TRBJ1-5; no firm D call. V lost 0 bases, J lost 3 bases, and 3 bases lay in between. Per the germline V gene, CDR1 is LGHDT and CDR2 is YNNKEL (reference sequence). CDR3 length: 13 residues. This CDR3 reads CASSQDVNQPQHF. The DNA of the CDR3 is TGTGCCAGCAGCCAAGACGTCAATCAGCCCCAGCATTTT.

This chain joins TRBV29-1 and TRBJ1-2; D ambiguous. Germline V gives CDR1 SQVTM, CDR2 ANQGSEA. The CDR3 is 15 residues long. Trimming took off 8 bases at V and 5 bases at J, with 24 bases between the two ends. The CDR3 reads CSLTVGRRREYGYTF. CDR3 coding DNA: TGCAGCCTCACCGTCGGACGTCGGCGGGAGTATGGCTACACCTTC.

The chain combines TRBV7-8 with TRBJ2-1; TRBD1 aligns across 8 bases. The CDR3 is made up of 13 amino acids. With V trimmed by 5 bases and J by 6 bases, 3 bases remained unmatched. CDR1 and CDR2 from the germline V gene are SGHVS and FQNEAQ. In DNA, the CDR3 is TGTGCCAGCAGCGCAGACAGGGGCAATGAGCAGTTCTTC. Its protein is CASSADRGNEQFF.

The rearrangement joins TRBV6-6 to TRBJ2-7; D is perhaps TRBD2 (6 bases). Trimming left V 4 bases short and J 6 bases short, with 19 bases between. The CDR3 has 15 amino acids. CDR1 and CDR2 (germline): MNHNY, SVGAGI (reference sequence). In DNA form, the CDR3 reads TGTGCCAGCAGTTTGGCCGTGTCTCTGGGGGGCGAGCAGTACTTC. This gives the protein CASSLAVSLGGEQYF.

This clone was detected a few times. V and J are TRBV2 and TRBJ2-1; D is unclear. The CDR3 is made up of 12 amino acids. V shed 4 bases and J shed 8 bases, with 9 bases lying between them. The germline V gene has CDR1 SNHLY and CDR2 FYNNEI. The CDR3 region is CASSGGYDEQFF. The CDR3 region has the DNA TGTGCCAGCAGTGGAGGTTATGATGAGCAGTTCTTC.

As concerns this clone: Other nucleotide sequences from this sample produce the same CDR3. CDR3 sequence: CASSPQGDYGYTF. The CDR3 DNA reads TGTGCCAGCTCACCACAGGGGGACTATGGCTACACCTTC. The rearrangement joins TRBV18 to TRBJ1-2; possibly TRBD1 for D (6 bases). Germline-derived CDR1 and CDR2 are KGHSH and LQKENI. The V and J ends lost 1 base and 3 bases respectively, with 6 bases between them. The CDR3 covers 13 residues.

The V gene is TRBV4-1, the J gene TRBJ2-1; D may be TRBD2 (7 bases). The CDR3 length is 17 residues. Germline CDR1 is MGHRA and CDR2 is YSYEKL. Trimming took 0 bases from V and 8 from J, leaving 20 bases between them. CDR3 sequence reads: CASSQDRGARGIDEQFF. The CDR3 nucleotides read TGCGCCAGCAGCCAAGATCGGGGGGCTAGGGGGATAGATGAGCAGTTCTTC.

V and J are TRBV28 and TRBJ1-5, with D uncertain. The CDR3 runs to 14 residues. Trimming cost V 6 bases and J 0 bases, with 9 bases left between them. CDR1 MDHEN and CDR2 SYDVKM come from the germline V gene. The CDR3 here is CASRAAHSNQPQHF. For the CDR3, the DNA is TGTGCCAGCAGAGCCGCCCATAGCAATCAGCCCCAGCATTTT. The entire variable domain, with the rest obtained from reference TRBV28 and TRBJ1-5, is as follows: DVKVTQSSRYLVKRTGEKVFLECVQDMDHENMFWYRQDPGLGLRLIYFSYDVKMKEKGDIPEGYSVSREKKERFSLILESASTNQTSMYLCASRAAHSNQPQHFGDGTRLSIL.

The chain recombines TRBV28 with TRBJ2-7; unclear D gene. The CDR3 is 16 amino acids. Looked up from germline, CDR1 is MDHEN and CDR2 is SYDVKM. V gave up 3 bases and J gave up 7 bases, with 22 bases separating them. For the CDR3, the DNA is TGTGCCAGCAGTTTGAGCTCAGAGCCCCTGGTCGGGGAGCAGTACTTC. Protein product: CASSLSSEPLVGEQYF.

DNA of the CDR3: TGTGCCAGCGAAGGACAGAACTCTGGAAACACCATATATTTT. Translated: CASEGQNSGNTIYF. The V call is TRBV2, the J call TRBJ1-3, with a possible D match to TRBD1 (6 bases). This CDR3 contains 14 residues. The germline V gene has CDR1 SNHLY and CDR2 FYNNEI. The germline V and J ends were trimmed by 8 bases and 0 bases, with 11 bases remaining between them.

The V gene is TRBV6-5, the J gene TRBJ2-5; TRBD1 agrees at 9 bases. Germline-derived CDR1 and CDR2 are MNHEY and SVGAGI. J lost 4 bases, V lost 4 bases, and 10 bases had no gene match. The CDR3 runs 16 residues. This chain's CDR3 is CASSFPTGGALETQYF. The CDR3 nucleotides read TGTGCCAGCAGTTTCCCGACAGGGGGGGCGTTAGAGACCCAGTACTTC.

J is TRBJ2-7 and V is TRBV7-2; 11 bases are a match to TRBD1. CDR3 length: 14 residues. V lost 5 bases and J lost 3; bases outside the gene matches: 3. Germline CDR1 SGHTA, CDR2 FQGNSA. The CDR3 here is CASSRTGGFYEQYF. The DNA for the CDR3 is TGTGCCAGCAGCCGGACAGGGGGCTTCTACGAGCAGTACTTC.

J is TRBJ2-1 and V is TRBV10-3, with D perhaps matching TRBD1 (6 bases). CDR1 and CDR2 from the germline V gene are ENHRY and SYGVKD. Trimming cost V 6 bases and J 8 bases, with 17 bases left between them. The CDR3 is 14 residues long. For the CDR3, the DNA is TGTGCCATCAGACCGGGACAACTACAGGATGAGCAGTTCTTC. This encodes CAIRPGQLQDEQFF.

The gene calls are TRBV11-2 and TRBJ1-1; D perhaps matches TRBD1 (6 bases). Trimming cost V 4 bases and J 5 bases, with 17 bases left between them. This CDR3 spans 15 amino acids. Germline V gives CDR1 SGHAT, CDR2 FQNNGV. The CDR3 sequence is CASSSAFTGSTEAFF. The CDR3 DNA reads TGTGCCAGCAGCTCAGCCTTTACAGGGAGTACTGAAGCTTTCTTT.

The chain has TRBV19 and TRBJ1-1, with D possibly being TRBD1 (5 bases). This CDR3 has 14 residues. The V gene's germline CDR1 is LNHDA and CDR2 SQIVND (reference sequence). V was cut by 3 bases and J by 3 bases, with 11 bases left in between. The CDR3 sequence is CASSMGPGDTEAFF. The CDR3 coding sequence is TGTGCCAGTAGTATGGGGCCGGGGGACACTGAAGCTTTCTTT.